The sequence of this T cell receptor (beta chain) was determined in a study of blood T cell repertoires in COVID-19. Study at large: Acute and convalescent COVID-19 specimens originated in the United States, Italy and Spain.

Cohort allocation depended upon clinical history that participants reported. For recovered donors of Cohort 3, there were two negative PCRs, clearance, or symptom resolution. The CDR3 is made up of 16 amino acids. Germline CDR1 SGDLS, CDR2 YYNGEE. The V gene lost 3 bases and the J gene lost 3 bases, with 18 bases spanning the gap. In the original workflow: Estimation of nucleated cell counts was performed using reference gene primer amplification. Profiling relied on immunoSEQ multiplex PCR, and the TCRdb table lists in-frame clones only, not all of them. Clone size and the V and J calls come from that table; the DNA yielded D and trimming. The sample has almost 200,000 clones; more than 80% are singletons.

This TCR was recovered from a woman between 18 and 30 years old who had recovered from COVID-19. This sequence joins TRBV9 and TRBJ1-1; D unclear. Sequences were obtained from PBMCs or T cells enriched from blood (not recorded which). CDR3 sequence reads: CASSARSHLMDTEAFF. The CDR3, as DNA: TGTGCCAGCAGCGCCCGGAGCCACCTAATGGACACTGAAGCTTTCTTT.